A single sample gave rise to the 10 T cell receptor beta chains below, sequenced in a study of graft-versus-host responses after intestinal transplantation. The data were produced by immunoSEQ multiplex PCR, yet TCRdb's version contains in-frame clones alone and is incomplete. The profile shows some 24,000 clones, 35% to 50% of them singletons. The sequencing used alloreactive CD4+ T cells from a mixed lymphocyte reaction culture, collected before intestinal transplant. Subset here: CFSE-low proliferating T cells sorted from roughly six-day pre-transplant mixed lymphocyte reaction (GvH or HvG direction). These receptors were taken from a human patient who received an intestinal transplant.

The chain links TRBV23-1 to TRBJ2-3; tentatively, D is TRBD1 (6 bases). TRBV23-1 is filed as an ORF, its function uncertain. The CDR3 contains 14 residues. The V end lost 0 bases, the J end lost 6 bases, and 10 bases lay between the germline ends. CDR3 DNA: TGCGCCAGCAGTCAATCGCAGGGGACGGATACGCAGTATTTT. This sequence encodes CASSQSQGTDTQYF.

This clone was found a few times. The rearrangement links TRBV11-2 to TRBJ2-7; a weak D match, TRBD2 (5 bases). The CDR3 consists of 15 residues. Per germline, CDR1 SGHAT and CDR2 FQNNGV. With 0 bases removed from V and 6 bases from J, the gap between germline ends came to 15 bases. The CDR3 nucleotides read TGTGCCAGCAGCTTAGAGGGGAGAGTCGGAGGCGAGCAGTACTTC. It encodes CASSLEGRVGGEQYF.

The genes are TRBV7-9 and TRBJ2-7; possible D gene TRBD1, 5 bases. Trimming took 5 bases from V and 1 from J, leaving 12 bases between them. The CDR3 runs to 14 residues. Germline assignment: CDR1 SEHNR and CDR2 FQNEAQ (reference sequence). CDR3: CASSLSGNSYEQYF. As DNA, the CDR3 is TGTGCCAGCAGCCTCTCAGGGAATTCCTACGAGCAGTACTTC.

A few counts support this clone. The chain joins TRBV6-5 to TRBJ1-6, with D unclear. This CDR3 is built from 14 residues. Trimming removed 6 bases at V and 10 bases at J, with 16 bases between. CDR1 MNHEY and CDR2 SVGAGI come from the germline V gene. The DNA of the CDR3 is TGTGCCAGCAGAGGCGAGACATTTGGATCACCCCTCCACTTT. Translation: CASRGETFGSPLHF.

The J gene is TRBJ2-4, the V gene TRBV18, with a possible D match to TRBD1 (6 bases). Germline CDR1 KGHSH, CDR2 LQKENI. There are 15 residues in the CDR3. The V end was cut by 4 bases, the J end by 2 bases, with 12 bases between. The CDR3 loop is CASSLQDSPKNIQYF. The CDR3 nucleotides read TGTGCCAGCTCACTCCAGGACAGCCCCAAAAACATTCAGTACTTC.

The chain joins TRBV21-1 to TRBJ1-1; TRBD1 is the table's D call and was not checked against the DNA. TRBV21-1 is a pseudogene segment. The CDR3 has 15 residues. CDR3 residues: CASSKTKTGYTEAFF. The CDR3 coding sequence is TGTGCCAGCAGCAAAACCAAGACAGGGTACACTGAAGCTTTCTTT.

The sample holds a few counts of this clone. The V and J genes are TRBV5-4 and TRBJ1-2, with D uncertain. Trimming took 4 bases from V and 7 from J, leaving 14 bases between them. The CDR3 spans 13 residues. The germline V gene has CDR1 SGHNT and CDR2 YYREEE (reference sequence). CDR3 coding DNA: TGTGCCAGCAGCCCGGCTTTAACGGGTGGCTACACCTTC. It codes for CASSPALTGGYTF.

The V call is TRBV5-6, the J call TRBJ2-3; D gene unclear. Germline CDR1 is SGHDT and CDR2 is YYEEEE. CDR3 length: 16 amino acids. V was clipped by 3 bases and J by 4 bases, with 18 bases between them. Written as DNA, the CDR3 is TGTGCCAGCAGCTACCCATATAAGCTGCCGGCAGATACGCAGTATTTT. Protein product: CASSYPYKLPADTQYF. The full variable domain, its missing parts supplied by reference TRBV5-6 and TRBJ2-3, is DAGVTQSPTHLIKTRGQQVTLRCSPKSGHDTVSWYQQALGQGPQFIFQYYEEEERQRGNFPDRFSGHQFPNYSSELNVNALLLGDSALYLCASSYPYKLPADTQYFGPGTRLTVL.

The chain has TRBV5-1 and TRBJ2-6, with TRBD2 matching over 12 bases. Germline V gene data show CDR1 as SGHRS and CDR2 as YFSETQ. The junction had 0 bases not matched to a gene; V was cut back by 2 bases and J by 0 bases. CDR3 length equals 17 residues. In nucleotides, the CDR3 is TGCGCCAGCAGCTTACTAGCGGGGGGCTCTGGGGCCAACGTCCTGACTTTC. This sequence encodes CASSLLAGGSGANVLTF.

V and J are TRBV5-1 and TRBJ2-1, with D perhaps TRBD2 (6 bases). CDR1 and CDR2 from the germline V gene are SGHRS and YFSETQ. V lost 0 bases to trimming and J lost 3 bases, with 13 bases between them. This CDR3 has 16 residues. The CDR3 spells CASSLGTSPDYNEQFF. The DNA of the CDR3 is TGCGCCAGCAGCTTGGGAACTAGCCCTGACTACAATGAGCAGTTCTTC.